These 10 T cell receptor beta chains originate from one sample sequenced in a study of shared clonotypes between healthy human individuals (dated by TCRdb to the early 2020s). Library method: the immunoSEQ multiplex PCR assay. The table comes from immuneACCESS by way of TCRdb, which keeps in-frame sequences with V and J called. Part of the clones is missing from these tables; in studies checked, under half for an unresolved V gene and the rest for unknown reasons. For this sample there are 2 million to 2.5 million clones; 85% to 95% appear just once. 0.39% of the sample is in the top ten clones. The material sequenced was naive CD4+ T cells from PBMCs. The cell subset or site label here, explained by the study, means: CD45RA+ positively selected. These receptors were collected from a man between 18 and 29 years old in good health. Some clones in this sample may be carry-over from other donors' samples.

This clone has a single count. The chain recombines TRBV6-1 with TRBJ1-1, with D tentatively TRBD1 (6 bases). The CDR3 covers 15 residues. The germline V and J ends were trimmed by 6 bases and 0 bases, with 14 bases remaining between them. Germline lookup yields CDR1 MNHNS and CDR2 SASEGT. This chain's CDR3 is CASSPQGGVNTEAFF. CDR3 in DNA: TGTGCCAGCAGCCCACAGGGCGGGGTGAACACTGAAGCTTTCTTT.

This CDR3 reads CASSSGRFYEQYF. CDR3 nucleotides: TGTGCCAGCAGTTCGGGGCGGTTCTACGAGCAGTACTTC. V and J are TRBV6-6 and TRBJ2-7, with D possibly being TRBD1 or TRBD2 (5 bases each). The germline V gene has CDR1 MNHNY and CDR2 SVGAGI (reference sequence). The V and J ends lost 4 bases and 3 bases respectively, with 10 bases between them. The CDR3 loop spans 13 amino acids.

CDR3 DNA sequence: TGCGCCAGCAGCTTGCCCCGGGAGCCCTACAATGAGCAGTTCTTC. This encodes CASSLPREPYNEQFF. The rearrangement joins TRBV5-1 to TRBJ2-1; TRBD2 might be the D (6 bases). Looked up from germline, CDR1 is SGHRS and CDR2 is YFSETQ. The CDR3 totals 15 residues. V was shortened by 1 base and J by 2 bases, with 10 bases between the two germline ends.

J is TRBJ1-1 and V is TRBV30; TRBD1 matches 8 bases. The ends lost 4 bases at V and 9 bases at J; junction bases unmatched: 7. This CDR3 has 12 amino acids. The germline V gene encodes CDR1 GTSNPN and CDR2 SVGIG (reference sequence). CDR3: CAWKGPGGKAFF. CDR3 bases: TGTGCCTGGAAAGGCCCAGGGGGCAAAGCTTTCTTT.

V is TRBV5-1 and J is TRBJ2-3; 10 positions agree with TRBD2. The germline gives CDR1 SGHRS, CDR2 YFSETQ. The CDR3 is 17 residues long. V trimming: 0 bases; J trimming: 1 base; junction bases outside the gene matches: 5. This CDR3 is CASSLGGTSGGTDTQYF. CDR3 DNA sequence: TGCGCCAGCAGCTTGGGTGGTACTAGCGGGGGCACAGATACGCAGTATTTT. The whole variable domain, remainder taken from reference TRBV5-1 and TRBJ2-3, is KAGVTQTPRYLIKTRGQQVTLSCSPISGHRSVSWYQQTPGQGLQFLFEYFSETQRNKGNFPGRFSGRQFSNSRSEMNVSTLELGDSALYLCASSLGGTSGGTDTQYFGPGTRLTVL.

V and J are TRBV9 and TRBJ1-4; tentative D call: TRBD1 (5 bases). Trimming took off 4 bases at V and 8 bases at J, with 21 bases between the two ends. Looked up from germline, CDR1 is SGDLS and CDR2 is YYNGEE. This CDR3 comprises 16 residues. CDR3 residues: CASSRYIEQGIEKLFF. Written as DNA, the CDR3 is TGTGCCAGCAGCCGTTATATTGAGCAGGGAATCGAAAAACTGTTTTTT.

This clone has a handful of counts. J is TRBJ2-6 and V is TRBV4-2, with 11 bases matching TRBD2. The CDR3 is 20 amino acids. V gave up 4 bases and J gave up 4 bases; unmatched junction bases: 15. Germline assignment: CDR1 LGHNA and CDR2 YNFKEQ. The CDR3 loop is CASSLLFVLAGVSGANVLTF. In DNA, the CDR3 is TGTGCCAGCAGCCTTTTGTTCGTACTAGCGGGAGTATCCGGGGCCAACGTCCTGACTTTC.

CDR3 sequence reads: CASSLASGAYEQFF. DNA of the CDR3: TGTGCCAGCAGCTTAGCTTCAGGGGCTTATGAGCAGTTCTTC. This sequence joins TRBV11-3 and TRBJ2-1; D is possibly TRBD1 (6 bases). The germline V gene has CDR1 SGHNT and CDR2 YENEEA. Trimming removed 1 base at V and 8 bases at J, with 12 bases between. The length of the CDR3 is 14 residues.

The CDR3 DNA is TGTGCCAGCAGCCAACATCGTGGCAGGGGCGGGGAAAAACTGTTTTTT. This codes for CASSQHRGRGGEKLFF. V is TRBV4-2 and J is TRBJ1-4; possibly TRBD1 for D (6 bases). There are 16 residues in the CDR3. Trimming removed 2 bases from V and 8 bases from J, with 18 bases in between. Per germline, CDR1 LGHNA and CDR2 YNFKEQ.

This chain links TRBV5-4 with TRBJ2-5; D not certain. This CDR3 is built from 14 residues. The V gene's germline CDR1 is SGHNT and CDR2 YYREEE (reference sequence). V shed 4 bases and J shed 2 bases, with 12 bases lying between them. CDR3 loop: CASSLLLQQETQYF. As DNA, the CDR3 is TGTGCCAGCAGCCTCCTACTCCAGCAAGAGACCCAGTACTTC.